The 10 T cell receptor beta chains below were found in one sample sequenced in a study of cytomegalovirus exposure and HLA in healthy donors. Amplification used 60 Vbeta primers and 13 Jbeta primers. The assay was immunoSEQ multiplex PCR, and TCRdb's table has in-frame clones only and misses some. The sample lists 120,000 or so clones, 81% seen once, with under 5% in the top ten. The sequenced material came from PBMCs. The receptors were sampled from a man between 18 and 29 years old in good health and CMV-seropositive.

The J gene is TRBJ2-3, the V gene TRBV9; 8 bases are shared with TRBD2. CDR3 length: 16 residues. The germline gives CDR1 SGDLS, CDR2 YYNGEE. The V and J ends lost 3 bases and 4 bases, in that order; junction bases with no gene match: 10. The CDR3 DNA is TGTGCCAGCAGCGGAACCGGGACTAGTCTCGCAGATACGCAGTATTTT. Its protein is CASSGTGTSLADTQYF.

The rearrangement uses TRBV2 and TRBJ2-5; weak D call: TRBD2 (6 bases). The CDR3 extends over 13 amino acids. The V end was cut by 7 bases, the J end by 5 bases, with 14 bases between. Germline-derived CDR1 and CDR2 are SNHLY and FYNNEI. As DNA, the CDR3 is TGTGCCAGCACTGCGGAAGCGGGTGAGACCCAGTACTTC. This codes for CASTAEAGETQYF.

This chain links TRBV7-9 with TRBJ2-7; 8 bases map to TRBD1. V lost 8 bases to trimming and J lost 0 bases; unmatched junction nucleotides: 12. The CDR3 totals 16 residues. Germline V gives CDR1 SEHNR, CDR2 FQNEAQ (reference sequence). The CDR3 spells CASRSKDRDDSYEQYF. The CDR3, as DNA: TGTGCCAGCCGATCCAAGGACAGGGATGACTCCTACGAGCAGTACTTC.

The gene calls are TRBV5-8 and TRBJ1-5; possible D gene TRBD1, 6 bases. Trimming shortened V by 4 bases and J by 0 bases, and 11 bases separated the two germline ends. The germline V gene encodes CDR1 SGHTS and CDR2 YDEGEE. The CDR3 extends over 15 amino acids. Here the CDR3 reads CASSRTDDSNQPQHF. CDR3 DNA sequence: TGTGCCAGCAGCCGGACAGACGATAGCAATCAGCCCCAGCATTTT.

The gene calls are TRBV5-6 and TRBJ2-1; maybe TRBD2 (6 bases). This CDR3 comprises 14 residues. Germline V gene lookup returns CDR1 SGHDT and CDR2 YYEEEE. Trimming removed 3 bases at V and 2 bases at J, with 9 bases between. The CDR3 sequence is CASSSRGTYNEQFF. CDR3 coding DNA: TGTGCCAGCAGCTCCCGCGGGACCTACAATGAGCAGTTCTTC.

The V and J genes are TRBV13 and TRBJ2-5, with TRBD1 matching over 11 bases. CDR1 and CDR2 from the germline V gene are PRHDT and FYEKMQ (reference sequence). V was pared by 5 bases and J by 1 base, with 6 bases of the junction left unmatched. CDR3 length: 16 amino acids. Written as DNA, the CDR3 is TGTGCCAGCAGCCGTCGGGACAGGGGGTTCCAAGAGACCCAGTACTTC. Translated, it gives CASSRRDRGFQETQYF.

The CDR3 sequence is CASSQETSGLGEQFF. The CDR3 DNA sequence: TGCGCCAGCAGCCAAGAAACTAGCGGGTTAGGTGAGCAGTTCTTC. The rearrangement uses TRBV4-3 and TRBJ2-1; the match to TRBD2 covers 9 bases. The CDR3 contains 15 residues. Losses at the gene ends were 0 bases for V and 9 bases for J; bases not matched to a gene: 6. Germline CDR1 reads LGHNA; CDR2 reads YSLEER.

This clone was counted only a few times. V and J are TRBV30 and TRBJ1-1, with D possibly being TRBD1 (5 bases). The CDR3 is 15 residues long. V lost 3 bases, J lost 1 base, and 15 bases lay in between. The germline V gene has CDR1 GTSNPN and CDR2 SVGIG (reference sequence). CDR3 protein: CAWSSGNWGNTEAFF. CDR3 coding DNA: TGTGCCTGGAGCTCAGGGAACTGGGGGAACACTGAAGCTTTCTTT. The full variable domain, completed using reference TRBV30 and TRBJ1-1, is SQTIHQWPATLVQPVGSPLSLECTVEGTSNPNLYWYRQAAGRGLQLLFYSVGIGQISSEVPQNLSASRPQDRQFILSSKKLLLSDSGFYLCAWSSGNWGNTEAFFGQGTRLTVV.

The chain carries TRBV7-2 and TRBJ1-2; perhaps TRBD1 as D (5 bases). V was trimmed by 0 bases and J by 10 bases, leaving 12 bases between them. The CDR3 consists of 13 residues. Germline V lookup: CDR1 SGHTA, CDR2 FQGNSA. The CDR3 region has the DNA TGTGCCAGCAGCTTAGCGGACACCCCTACCTACACCTTC. The encoded protein is CASSLADTPTYTF.

The rearrangement joins TRBV5-4 to TRBJ2-1; TRBD1 is a possible D gene (5 bases). The V end lost 3 bases, the J end lost 5 bases, and 18 bases lay between the germline ends. CDR3 length equals 16 residues. Germline-derived CDR1 and CDR2 are SGHNT and YYREEE (reference sequence). The CDR3 spells CASSSGVRAGDNEQFF. CDR3 DNA sequence: TGTGCCAGCAGCTCTGGTGTCAGGGCAGGAGACAATGAGCAGTTCTTC.